Reported below is one T cell receptor beta chain. Its antigen is currently unknown. The data were obtained in a study of radiotherapy plus CTLA-4 blockade in lung cancer. Study information: Objective responses were seen in over 15% of patients, disease control in approximately 30%. The study's findings and limits: In blood, tumor-derived TCR clones expanded after radiotherapy plus ipilimumab. Alongside interferon-beta, early blood T cell clone dynamics were reportedly the best predictor of response.

Focal radiation plus CTLA-4 blockade with ipilimumab was given to patients with chemo-refractory metastatic non-small-cell lung cancer. The method was immunoSEQ multiplex PCR; TCRdb's version includes in-frame clones alone and lacks a portion of them. This sample carries 85,000 to 90,000 clones, roughly 86% of them seen once, and the ten largest clones take over 15%. V was shortened by 4 bases and J by 0 bases, with 9 bases between the two germline ends. CDR3 length equals 14 residues. Germline V CDR1 and CDR2: SGHRS, YFSETQ. V and J are TRBV5-1 and TRBJ2-3, with no clear D. The sequences come from peripheral blood, collected from a patient treated with radiotherapy plus ipilimumab. The sequence was collected from a human donor with non-small cell lung cancer that progressed on radiotherapy plus ipilimumab. The CDR3 nucleotides read TGCGCCAGCAGCCCGGCCCTGAGCACAGATACGCAGTATTTT. This codes for CASSPALSTDTQYF.